This T cell receptor (beta chain) was recorded in a study of shared clonotypes between healthy human individuals. Study-wide background: The donor group consisted of a couple of women and three men, aged 18 to 49.

The repertoire was sequenced with immunoSEQ multiplex PCR; TCRdb's copy has only in-frame clones and lacks some. The data show about 2 million clones, over 85% seen once. The CDR3 spans 15 residues. Germline values: CDR1 MNHNS, CDR2 SASEGT. Germline trimming cut 7 bases from V and 2 bases from J; bases unmatched to any gene: 10. The chain couples TRBV6-1 to TRBJ1-2; TRBD1 agrees at 7 bases. This TCR derives from a man in his late teens or twenties in good health. The sample was naive CD4+ T cells sorted from blood. Described subset: CD45RA+ positively selected. CDR3 in DNA: TGTGCCAGCACTCCAGCGACAGGGTCCAACTATGGCTACACCTTC. Its protein product is CASTPATGSNYGYTF.